This TCR beta chain was observed in a study of T cell responses to AZD1222 COVID-19 vaccine (dated by TCRdb to the early 2020s). A note on the overall study: AZD1222 recipients whose second dose came at about 4 weeks and those whose second dose came at about 12 weeks were combined into one group, since spike-specific TCR depth and breadth did not differ between the two schedules. Trial participants were enrolled by age into 18-55, 56-69 and 70-plus year subgroups, with about 150, 27 and 61 TCR-sequenced participants respectively. TCR sequencing covered some 250 trial participants: nearly 210 given two doses of AZD1222 and about 26 given two doses of MenACWY control vaccine. What the research found in general, with its limitations: Because no day 14 peak-response samples were available, repertoires were characterized only after the peak T cell response. After two AZD1222 doses, both the breadth and the depth of spike-specific TCRs were significantly higher than at day 0 and than in MenACWY recipients. Conclusions about previously exposed vaccinees were limited because only six AZD1222 recipients were SARS-CoV-2 seropositive at baseline. The vaccine-associated CD4 TCRs covered the entire spike protein, and the dominant responses fell in regions 160-218 and 743-854. Participants were mostly white British and included more females than males, and it was suggested by the authors that clonal diversity may have been underestimated. The 56-69-year group was small, and its depth increase did not reach significance, likely because of low power. Reportedly, almost half of the unique spike-specific TCRs recognized epitopes lying outside the regions that are mutated in the B.1.351 and B.1.1.7 variants.

This specimen's time point label, interpreted: baseline before first vaccination. Samples from vaccinated people were obtained from the UK trials COV001 and COV002, which included a single-blind randomized controlled phase 2/3 trial of AZD1222 (ChAdOx1 nCoV-19) in healthy adults. Trial participant PBMC samples were collected at day 0 and day 28 after the second dose for TCRbeta chain sequencing. The V and J ends are trimmed by 5 bases and 2 bases, leaving 7 bases between them. CDR1 and CDR2 were assigned from the germline V gene as SGHRS and YFSETQ. Reading from cysteine to phenylalanine, the CDR3 counts 13 amino acids. Here the CDR3 DNA is all that survives: 39 bases in frame from base 1. This clone appeared a single time. There is no known antigen for this receptor. Per-nucleotide qualities are absent, and no much larger clonotype sits a single base away. The CDR3 regions of human TCRbeta chains were subjected to immunosequencing. The study's processing was this. TCRs in the repertoires were matched against a reference library of SARS-CoV-2-specific TCRs that had been generated with the MIRA antigen-specificity platform. Breadth meant the fraction of unique TCRs that were SARS-CoV-2-associated, whereas depth meant the fraction of total T cells that were SARS-CoV-2-associated. Using the MIRA data, each spike-specific TCR was assigned both to the spike region to which the TCR was reactive and to a CD4 or CD8 class. Log10-transformed breadth and depth values were compared by one-way ANOVA with Sidak's multiple comparisons tests. TCRdb holds this immuneACCESS table with in-frame rearrangements only. Some clones are missing; in checked studies, unresolved V genes explain under half, and the rest has no known cause. V, J and clone size derive from that table, while D and trimming were established from the DNA sequence. The sample data list 95,000 to 150,000 clones, and over 85% of these were observed just once. Under 9% of the sample is held by the ten biggest clonotypes.

The rearrangement combines TRBV5-1 with TRBJ2-2; a confident D gene designation cannot be given. The material sequenced was peripheral blood, taken on day 0 of AZD1222 vaccination. This TCR was recovered from an adult in good health. This receptor has the CDR3 CASSDINTGELFF. The nucleotide sequence reads as follows: TGCGCCAGCAGTGACATCAACACCGGGGAGCTGTTTTTT.